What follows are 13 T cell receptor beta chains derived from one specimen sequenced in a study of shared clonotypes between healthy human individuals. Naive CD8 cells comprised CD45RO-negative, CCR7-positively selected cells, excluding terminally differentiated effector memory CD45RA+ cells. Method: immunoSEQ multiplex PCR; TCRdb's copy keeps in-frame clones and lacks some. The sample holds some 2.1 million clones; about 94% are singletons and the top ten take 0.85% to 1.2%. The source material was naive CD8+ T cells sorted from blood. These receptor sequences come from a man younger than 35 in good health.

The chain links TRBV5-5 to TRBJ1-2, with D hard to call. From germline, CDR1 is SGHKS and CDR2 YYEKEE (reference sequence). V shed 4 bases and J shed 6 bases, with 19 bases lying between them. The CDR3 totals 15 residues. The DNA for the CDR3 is TGTGCCAGCAGCGCCTACCTAAAGGAGCTAGATGGCTACACCTTC. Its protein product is CASSAYLKELDGYTF.

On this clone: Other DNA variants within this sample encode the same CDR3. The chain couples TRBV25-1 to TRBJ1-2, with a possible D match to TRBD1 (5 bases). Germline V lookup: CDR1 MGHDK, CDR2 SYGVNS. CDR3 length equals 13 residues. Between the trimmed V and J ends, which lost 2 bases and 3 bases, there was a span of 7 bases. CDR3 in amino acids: CASSEIGDYGYTF. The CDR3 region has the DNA TGTGCCAGCAGTGAAATAGGGGACTATGGCTACACCTTC.

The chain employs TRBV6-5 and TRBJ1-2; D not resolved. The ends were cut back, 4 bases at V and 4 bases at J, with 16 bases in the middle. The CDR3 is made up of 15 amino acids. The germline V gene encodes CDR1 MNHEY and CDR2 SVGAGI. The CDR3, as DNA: TGTGCCAGCAGTTCCCAAGGGATAGGGCGCTATGGCTACACCTTC. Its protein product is CASSSQGIGRYGYTF.

The DNA for the CDR3 is TGTGCCAGCAGCCCCGGGACAGCCGGGCAGCCCCAGCATTTT. Translation gives CASSPGTAGQPQHF. The chain combines TRBV7-6 with TRBJ1-5; 7 bases agree with TRBD1. The CDR3 spans 14 residues. Germline assignment: CDR1 SGHVS and CDR2 FNYEAQ. J lost 7 bases, V lost 5 bases, and 8 bases had no gene match.

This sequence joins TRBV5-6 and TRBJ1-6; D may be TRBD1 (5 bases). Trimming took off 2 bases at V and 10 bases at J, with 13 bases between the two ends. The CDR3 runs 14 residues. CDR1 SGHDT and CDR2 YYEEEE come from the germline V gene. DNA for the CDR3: TGTGCCAGCAGCTTAGGGGATTTGTTGTCACCCCTCCACTTT. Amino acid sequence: CASSLGDLLSPLHF.

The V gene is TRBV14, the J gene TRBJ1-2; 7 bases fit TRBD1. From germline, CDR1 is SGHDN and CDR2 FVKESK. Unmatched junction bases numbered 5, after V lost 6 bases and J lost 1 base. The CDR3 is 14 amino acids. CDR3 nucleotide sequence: TGTGCCAGCAGGTTAACAGGGGTTAACTATGGCTACACCTTC. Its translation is CASRLTGVNYGYTF.

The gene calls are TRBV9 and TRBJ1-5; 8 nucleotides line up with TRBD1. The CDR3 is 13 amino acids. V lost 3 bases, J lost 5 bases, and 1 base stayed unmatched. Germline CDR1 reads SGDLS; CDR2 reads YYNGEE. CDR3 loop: CASSAGGDQPQHF. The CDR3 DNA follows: TGTGCCAGCAGCGCAGGGGGCGATCAGCCCCAGCATTTT.

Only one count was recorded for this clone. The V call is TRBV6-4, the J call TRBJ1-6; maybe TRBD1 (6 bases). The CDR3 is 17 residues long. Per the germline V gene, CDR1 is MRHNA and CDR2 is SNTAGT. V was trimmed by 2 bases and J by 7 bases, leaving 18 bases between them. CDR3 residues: CASSDPEGGQGNSPLHF. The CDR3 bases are TGTGCCAGCAGTGACCCGGAGGGGGGGCAGGGAAATTCACCCCTCCACTTT.

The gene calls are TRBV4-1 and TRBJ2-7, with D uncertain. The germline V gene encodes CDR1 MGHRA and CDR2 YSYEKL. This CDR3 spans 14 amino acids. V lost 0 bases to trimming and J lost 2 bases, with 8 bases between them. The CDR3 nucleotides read TGCGCCAGCAGCCAAGACCTTGACACCTACGAGCAGTACTTC. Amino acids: CASSQDLDTYEQYF.

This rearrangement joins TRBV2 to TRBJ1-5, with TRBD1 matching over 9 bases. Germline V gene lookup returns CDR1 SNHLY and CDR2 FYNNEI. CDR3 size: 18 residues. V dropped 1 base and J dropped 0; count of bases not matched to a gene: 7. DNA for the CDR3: TGTGCCAGCAGTGAAGTGGGACAGGGACTTTATAGCAATCAGCCCCAGCATTTT. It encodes CASSEVGQGLYSNQPQHF.

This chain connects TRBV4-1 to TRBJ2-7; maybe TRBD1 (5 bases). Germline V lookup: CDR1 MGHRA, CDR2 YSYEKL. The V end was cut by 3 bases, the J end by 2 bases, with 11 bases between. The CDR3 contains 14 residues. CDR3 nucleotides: TGCGCCAGCAGCCAGAAGGACACGACCTACGAGCAGTACTTC. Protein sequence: CASSQKDTTYEQYF.

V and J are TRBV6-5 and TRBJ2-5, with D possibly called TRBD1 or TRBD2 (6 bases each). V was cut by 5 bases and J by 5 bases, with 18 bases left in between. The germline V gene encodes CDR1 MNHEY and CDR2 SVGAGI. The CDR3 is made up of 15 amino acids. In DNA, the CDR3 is TGTGCCAGCAGTCACGGACAAGGGGGGTGGGAGACCCAGTACTTC. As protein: CASSHGQGGWETQYF.

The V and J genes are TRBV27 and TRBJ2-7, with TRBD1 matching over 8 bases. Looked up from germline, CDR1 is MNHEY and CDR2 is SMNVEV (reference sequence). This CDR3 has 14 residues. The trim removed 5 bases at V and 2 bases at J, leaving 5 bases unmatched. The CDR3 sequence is CASSPGGYTYEQYF. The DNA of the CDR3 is TGTGCCAGCAGTCCAGGGGGCTATACCTACGAGCAGTACTTC.